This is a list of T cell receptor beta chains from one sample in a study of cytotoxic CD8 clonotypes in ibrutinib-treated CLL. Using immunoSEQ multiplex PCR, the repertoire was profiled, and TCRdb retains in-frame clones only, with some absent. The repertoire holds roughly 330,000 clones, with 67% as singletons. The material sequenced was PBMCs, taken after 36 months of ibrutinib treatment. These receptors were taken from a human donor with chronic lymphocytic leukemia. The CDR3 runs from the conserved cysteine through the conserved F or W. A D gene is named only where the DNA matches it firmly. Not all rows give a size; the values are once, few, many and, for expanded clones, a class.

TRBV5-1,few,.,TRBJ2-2,TGCGCCAGCAGCTTCGGAGGGATAAACACCGGGGAGCTGTTTTTT,CASSFGGINTGELFF
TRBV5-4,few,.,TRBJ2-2,TGTGCCAGCACCCCGATTGGCGGACCGAACACCGGGGAGCTGTTTTTT,CASTPIGGPNTGELFF
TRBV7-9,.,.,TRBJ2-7,TGTGCCAGCAGACTTGACAGATACTACGAGCAGTACTTC,CASRLDRYYEQYF
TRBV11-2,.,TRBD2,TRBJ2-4,TGTGCCAGCAGCTTAGGCCTGACTAGCGGGAGGGAGGGAAACATTCAGTACTTC,CASSLGLTSGREGNIQYF
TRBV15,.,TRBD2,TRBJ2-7,TGTGCCACCAGCAGAACCACTAGCGGGAGGGCCCACGAGCAGTACTTC,CATSRTTSGRAHEQYF
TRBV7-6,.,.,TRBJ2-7,TGTGCCAGCAGCTTAGCTCCAGGGGATGCGAGCGAGCAGTACTTC,CASSLAPGDASEQYF
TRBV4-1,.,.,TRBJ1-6,TGCGCCAGCAGCCGGGTTGGGGGAAGTGGGTCCTATAATTCACCCCTCCACTTT,CASSRVGGSGSYNSPLHF
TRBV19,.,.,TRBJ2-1,TGTGCCAGTAGCGCGAGGGGGGGCGGCAATGAGCAGTTCTTC,CASSARGGGNEQFF
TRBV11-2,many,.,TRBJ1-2,TGTGCCAGCAGCTTAGCGTCACAGGGTAGCTACACCTTC,CASSLASQGSYTF
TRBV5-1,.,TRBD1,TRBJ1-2,TGCGCCAGCAGCTTAAAGGGGCCGGGACAGGGTAGAGGCTACACCTTC,CASSLKGPGQGRGYTF
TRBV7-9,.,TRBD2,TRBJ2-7,TGTGCCAGCAGCCCTCCGGGACTAGCGGGGGGACCTACGAAGCAGTACTTC,CASSPPGLAGGPTKQYF
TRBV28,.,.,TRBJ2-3,TGTGCCAGCAGTTCCCTACGGGAGACCTCCACAGATACGCAGTATTTT,CASSSLRETSTDTQYF
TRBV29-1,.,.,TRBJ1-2,TGCAGCGTTGACTTATCTGGGGAATATGGCTACACCTTC,CSVDLSGEYGYTF
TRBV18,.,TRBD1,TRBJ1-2,TGTGCCAGCTCACCGCTGGACAGGGGGCCGAGGTGGGAAGGCTACACCTTC,CASSPLDRGPRWEGYTF
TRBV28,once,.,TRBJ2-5,TGTGCCAGCAGTTATCAGAAGACGGATACGCAAGAGACCCAGTACTTC,CASSYQKTDTQETQYF
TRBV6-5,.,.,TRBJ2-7,TGTGCCAGCAGTTGGGACAACTACGAGCAGTACTTC,CASSWDNYEQYF
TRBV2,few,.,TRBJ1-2,TGTGCCAGCAGTGAGACTGCGGATGGCTACACCTTC,CASSETADGYTF
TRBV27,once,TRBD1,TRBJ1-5,TGTGCCAGCAGTTTGAGGGACAGAGATCAGCCCCAGCATTTT,CASSLRDRDQPQHF
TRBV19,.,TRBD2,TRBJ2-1,TGTGCCAGTAGTATAAGGACTAGCGGGGGTCCCCTCAATGAGCAGTTCTTC,CASSIRTSGGPLNEQFF
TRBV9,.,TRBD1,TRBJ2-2,TGTGCCAGCAGCGTAACAAGGACAGGGGGCCGGGAGCTGTTTTTT,CASSVTRTGGRELFF
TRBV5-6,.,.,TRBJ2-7,TGTGCCAGCAGCTTCGGCTACGAGCAGTACTTC,CASSFGYEQYF
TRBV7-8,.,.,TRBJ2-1,TGTGCCAGCAGCTTAGGCCCAGGGAGATCCTACAATGAGCAGTTCTTC,CASSLGPGRSYNEQFF
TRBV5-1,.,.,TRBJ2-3,TGCGCCAGCAGCCTCGGAACAACAGATACGCAGTATTTT,CASSLGTTDTQYF
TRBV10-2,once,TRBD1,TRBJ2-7,TGCGCCAGCACTAGACAGGGCACCTACGAGCAGTACTTC,CASTRQGTYEQYF
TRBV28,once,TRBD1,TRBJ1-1,TGTGCCAGCAAGTTCAGGGGGCGTCTAATGAGGACTGAAGCTTTCTTT,CASKFRGRLMRTEAFF
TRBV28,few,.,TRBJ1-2,TGTGCCAGCAGTCCGGGGACCGAGTCATATGGCTACACCTTC,CASSPGTESYGYTF
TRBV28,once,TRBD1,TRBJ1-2,TGTGCCAGCAGCAAGGACAGGGCGGAATATGGCTACACCTTC,CASSKDRAEYGYTF
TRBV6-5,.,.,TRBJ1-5,TGTGCCAGTCAGGGTGGCAATCAGCCCCAGCATTTT,CASQGGNQPQHF
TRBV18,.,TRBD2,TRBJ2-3,TGTGCCAGCTCACCGGGACTAGCGGGCCACACAGATACGCAGTATTTT,CASSPGLAGHTDTQYF
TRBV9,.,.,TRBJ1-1,TGTGCCAGCAGCGTAGGAGATGTGAACACTGAAGCTTTCTTT,CASSVGDVNTEAFF
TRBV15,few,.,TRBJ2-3,TGTGCCACCAGTCCGGGGGTAGATACGCAGTATTTT,CATSPGVDTQYF
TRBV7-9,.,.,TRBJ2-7,TGTGCCAGCAGCTTATCTCACTACGAGCAGTACTTC,CASSLSHYEQYF
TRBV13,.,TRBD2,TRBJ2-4,TGTGCCAGCAGCCCCTCCCTTGACGGGGGGGGAGGGTACTTC,CASSPSLDGGGGYF
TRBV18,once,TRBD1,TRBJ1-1,TGTGCCAGCTCACCGACAGGGCAGAGGGGTGAAGCTTTCTTT,CASSPTGQRGEAFF
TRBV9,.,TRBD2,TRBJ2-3,TGTGCCAGCAGCGTAAAGTCATCGTCACTAGCGGGGGGTCCAGATACGCAGTATTTT,CASSVKSSSLAGGPDTQYF
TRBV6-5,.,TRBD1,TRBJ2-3,TGTGCCAGCAGTTCTCCTAGACAGGGTCTCACGCAGTATTTT,CASSSPRQGLTQYF
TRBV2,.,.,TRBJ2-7,TGTGCCAGCAGTCGACAGTCCTACGAGCAGTACTTC,CASSRQSYEQYF
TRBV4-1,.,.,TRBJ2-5,TGCGCCAGCAGCCAAGCGGTCCGGGAGACCCAGTACTTC,CASSQAVRETQYF
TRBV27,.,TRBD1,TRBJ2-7,TGTGCCAGCAGTTTAAAACCGGGACAGGGAAACTACGAGCAGTACTTC,CASSLKPGQGNYEQYF
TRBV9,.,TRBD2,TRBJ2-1,TGTGCCAGCAGCTCTAGCGGGAGTACGTACAATGAGCAGTTCTTC,CASSSSGSTYNEQFF
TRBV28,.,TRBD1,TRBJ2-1,TGTGCCAGCACCCCACTGGGGCCAGGGGGCAGCTATGAGCAGTTCTTC,CASTPLGPGGSYEQFF
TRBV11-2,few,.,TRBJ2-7,TGTGCCAGCAGCTTAGGTCAGCCTTACGAGCAGTACTTC,CASSLGQPYEQYF
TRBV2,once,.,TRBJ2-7,TGTGCCAGCAGTGAAGCAGGTCAGTCCTACGAGCAGTACTTC,CASSEAGQSYEQYF
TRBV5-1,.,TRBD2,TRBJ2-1,TGCGCCAGCAGTAATATAGCGGGAGGCACGTACAATGAGCAGTTCTTC,CASSNIAGGTYNEQFF
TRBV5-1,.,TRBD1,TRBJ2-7,TGCGCCAGCAGCTTGGCCGTCGGGCAGGGGGCGCGTGAGCAGTACTTC,CASSLAVGQGAREQYF
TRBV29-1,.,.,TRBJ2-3,TGCAGCGCCCTCAGGGGAAACCCGTTCACAGATACGCAGTATTTT,CSALRGNPFTDTQYF
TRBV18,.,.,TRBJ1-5,TGTGCCAGCTCACAAAGGGGGGAATTGAGCAATCAGCCCCAGCATTTT,CASSQRGELSNQPQHF
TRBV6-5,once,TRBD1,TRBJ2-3,TGTGCCAGCATGAGGGACAGGGGCACAGATACGCAGTATTTT,CASMRDRGTDTQYF
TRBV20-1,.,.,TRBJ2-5,TGCAGTGCTTCTGGGGGGGAGACCCAGTACTTC,CSASGGETQYF
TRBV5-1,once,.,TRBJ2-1,TGCGCCAGCAGCCCCGGGATTTACAATGAGCAGTTCTTC,CASSPGIYNEQFF
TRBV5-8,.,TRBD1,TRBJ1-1,TGTGCCAGCAGCTCGGACAGGGTCGAAGCTTTCTTT,CASSSDRVEAFF
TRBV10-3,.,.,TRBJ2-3,TGTGCCATCAGTGAGTACGTTAGGTCCCCCCGCGGGGCAGATACGCAGTATTTT,CAISEYVRSPRGADTQYF
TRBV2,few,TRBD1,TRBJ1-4,TGTGCCAGCAGTGAGTACAGGGGCGGTAATGAAAAACTGTTTTTT,CASSEYRGGNEKLFF
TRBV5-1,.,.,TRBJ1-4,TGCGCCAGCAGCCCGGGACTTGGGGGTGAAAAACTGTTTTTT,CASSPGLGGEKLFF
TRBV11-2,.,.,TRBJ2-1,TGTGCCAGCAGCTTAAGCCCCTATGGAAATGAGCAGTTCTTC,CASSLSPYGNEQFF
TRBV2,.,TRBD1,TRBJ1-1,TGTGCCAGCAGTCAGCGGACAGGCATGAACACTGAAGCTTTCTTT,CASSQRTGMNTEAFF
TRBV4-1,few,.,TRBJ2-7,TGCGCCAGCAGCCACTTGGCCGGGGCCTACGAGCAGTACTTC,CASSHLAGAYEQYF
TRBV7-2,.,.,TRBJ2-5,TGTGCCAGCAGCAGTACAGGGTTTCGAGAGACCCAGTACTTC,CASSSTGFRETQYF
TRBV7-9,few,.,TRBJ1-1,TGTGCCAGCAGCTTGGGACGGACTGAAGCTTTCTTT,CASSLGRTEAFF
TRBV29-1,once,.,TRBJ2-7,TGCAGCGTTGAAAGGGGACGGCCCTACGAGCAGTACTTC,CSVERGRPYEQYF